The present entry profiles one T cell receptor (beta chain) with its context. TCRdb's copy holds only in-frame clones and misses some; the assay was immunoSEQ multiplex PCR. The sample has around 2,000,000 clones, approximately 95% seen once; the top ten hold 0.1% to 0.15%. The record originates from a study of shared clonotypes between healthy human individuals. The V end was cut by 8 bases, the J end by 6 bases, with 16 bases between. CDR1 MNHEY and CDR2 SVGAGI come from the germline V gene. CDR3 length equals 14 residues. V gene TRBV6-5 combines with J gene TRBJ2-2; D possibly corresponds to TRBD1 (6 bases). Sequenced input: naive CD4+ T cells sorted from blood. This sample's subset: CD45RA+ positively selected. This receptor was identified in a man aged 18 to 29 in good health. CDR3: CASLDSYNAGELFF. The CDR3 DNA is TGTGCCAGCTTGGACAGCTATAACGCCGGGGAGCTGTTTTTT.